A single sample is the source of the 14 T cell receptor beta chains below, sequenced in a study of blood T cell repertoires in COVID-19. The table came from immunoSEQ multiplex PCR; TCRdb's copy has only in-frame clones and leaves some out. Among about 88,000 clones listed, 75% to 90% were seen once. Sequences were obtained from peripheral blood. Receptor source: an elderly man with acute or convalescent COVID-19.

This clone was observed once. CDR3 nucleotide sequence: TGTGCCAGCAGCCCAGACAGGGTCCACGAGCAGTACTTC. It yields the protein CASSPDRVHEQYF. The chain has TRBV11-2 and TRBJ2-7; 7 bases line up with TRBD1. The CDR3 loop spans 13 amino acids. Germline CDR1 reads SGHAT; CDR2 reads FQNNGV. V was pared by 5 bases and J by 5 bases, with 6 bases of the junction left unmatched.

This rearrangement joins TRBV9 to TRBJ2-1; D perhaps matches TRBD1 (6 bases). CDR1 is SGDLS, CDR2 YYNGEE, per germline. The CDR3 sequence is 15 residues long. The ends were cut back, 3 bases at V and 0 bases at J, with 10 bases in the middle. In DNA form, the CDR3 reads TGTGCCAGCAGCGGGGGGCCGAGCTCCTACAATGAGCAGTTCTTC. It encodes CASSGGPSSYNEQFF. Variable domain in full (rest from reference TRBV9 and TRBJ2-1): DSGVTQTPKHLITATGQRVTLRCSPRSGDLSVYWYQQSLDQGLQFLIQYYNGEERAKGNILERFSAQQFPDLHSELNLSSLELGDSALYFCASSGGPSSYNEQFFGPGTRLTVL.

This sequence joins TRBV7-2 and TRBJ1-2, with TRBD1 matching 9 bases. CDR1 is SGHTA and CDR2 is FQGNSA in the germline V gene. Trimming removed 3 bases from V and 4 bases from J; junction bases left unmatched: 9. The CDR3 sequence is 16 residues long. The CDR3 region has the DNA TGTGCCAGCAGCTTTATCCCTAGGACAGGGGCCTATGGCTACACCTTC. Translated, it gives CASSFIPRTGAYGYTF.

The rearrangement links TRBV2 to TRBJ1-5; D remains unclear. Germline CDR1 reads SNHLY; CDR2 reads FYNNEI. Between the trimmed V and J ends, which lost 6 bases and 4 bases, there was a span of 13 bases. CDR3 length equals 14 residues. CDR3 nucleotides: TGTGCCAGCAGATCAGGATTGATTAATCAGCCCCAGCATTTT. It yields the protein CASRSGLINQPQHF.

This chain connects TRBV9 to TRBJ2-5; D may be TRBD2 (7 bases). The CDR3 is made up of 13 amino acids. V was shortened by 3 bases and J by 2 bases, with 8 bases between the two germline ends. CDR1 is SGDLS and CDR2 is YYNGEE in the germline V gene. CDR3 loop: CASSEGGQETQYF. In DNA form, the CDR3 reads TGTGCCAGCAGCGAGGGGGGGCAAGAGACCCAGTACTTC.

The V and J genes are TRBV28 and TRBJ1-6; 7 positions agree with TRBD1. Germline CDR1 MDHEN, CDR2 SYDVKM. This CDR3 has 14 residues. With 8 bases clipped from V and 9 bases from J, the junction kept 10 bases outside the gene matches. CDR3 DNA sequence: TGTGCCAGCGGCCTGGGGCAGGGGGGTTCACCCCTCCACTTT. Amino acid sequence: CASGLGQGGSPLHF.

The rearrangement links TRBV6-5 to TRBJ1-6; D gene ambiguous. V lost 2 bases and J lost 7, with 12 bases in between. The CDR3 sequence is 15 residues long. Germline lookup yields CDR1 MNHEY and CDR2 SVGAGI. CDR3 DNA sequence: TGTGCCAGCAGTTACATGCAGACTCGCAATTCACCCCTCCACTTT. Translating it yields CASSYMQTRNSPLHF.

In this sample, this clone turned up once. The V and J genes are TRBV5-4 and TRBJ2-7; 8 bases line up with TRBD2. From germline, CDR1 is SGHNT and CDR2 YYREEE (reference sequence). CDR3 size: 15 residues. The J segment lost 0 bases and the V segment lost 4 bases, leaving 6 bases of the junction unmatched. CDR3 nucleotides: TGTGCCAGCAGCGAAGGACGGGGGGGCTCCTACGAGCAGTACTTC. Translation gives CASSEGRGGSYEQYF.

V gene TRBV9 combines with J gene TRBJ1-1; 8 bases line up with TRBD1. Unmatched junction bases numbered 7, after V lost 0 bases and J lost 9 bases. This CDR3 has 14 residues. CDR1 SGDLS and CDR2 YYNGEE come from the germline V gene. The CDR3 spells CASSVGTGPTQAFF. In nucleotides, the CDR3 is TGTGCCAGCAGCGTAGGGACAGGGCCGACTCAAGCTTTCTTT.

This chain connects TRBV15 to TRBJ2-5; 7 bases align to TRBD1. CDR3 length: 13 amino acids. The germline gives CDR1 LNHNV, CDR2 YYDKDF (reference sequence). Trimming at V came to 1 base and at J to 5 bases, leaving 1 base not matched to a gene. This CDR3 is CATSRARGETQYF. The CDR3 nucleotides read TGTGCCACCAGCAGAGCCAGGGGGGAGACCCAGTACTTC.

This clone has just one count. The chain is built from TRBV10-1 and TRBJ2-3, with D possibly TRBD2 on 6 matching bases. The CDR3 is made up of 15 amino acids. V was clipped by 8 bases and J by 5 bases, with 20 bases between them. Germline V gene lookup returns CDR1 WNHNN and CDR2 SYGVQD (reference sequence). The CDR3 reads CASWAGTPALDTQYF. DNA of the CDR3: TGCGCCAGCTGGGCCGGGACTCCGGCCTTAGATACGCAGTATTTT.

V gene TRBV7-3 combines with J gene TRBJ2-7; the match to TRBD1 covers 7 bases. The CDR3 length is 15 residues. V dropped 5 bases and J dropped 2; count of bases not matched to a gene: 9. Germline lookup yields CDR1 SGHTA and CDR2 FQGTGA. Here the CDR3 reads CASSPGRGRPYEQYF. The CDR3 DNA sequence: TGTGCCAGCAGCCCGGGTAGGGGGCGTCCCTACGAGCAGTACTTC.

CDR3: CASVTRYTGELFF. In DNA form, the CDR3 reads TGTGCCAGCGTCACCAGATACACCGGGGAGCTGTTTTTT. This sequence joins TRBV12-3 or TRBV12-4 and TRBJ2-2, with unresolved D. V was clipped by 8 bases and J by 3 bases, with 10 bases between them. The CDR3 loop spans 13 amino acids.

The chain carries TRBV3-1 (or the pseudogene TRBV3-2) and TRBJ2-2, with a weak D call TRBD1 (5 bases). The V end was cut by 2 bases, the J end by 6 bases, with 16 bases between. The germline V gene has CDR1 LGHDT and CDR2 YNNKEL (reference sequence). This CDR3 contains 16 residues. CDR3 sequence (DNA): TGTGCCAGCAGCCAACACTTTCAGGGTATAGCCGGGGAGCTGTTTTTT. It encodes CASSQHFQGIAGELFF.